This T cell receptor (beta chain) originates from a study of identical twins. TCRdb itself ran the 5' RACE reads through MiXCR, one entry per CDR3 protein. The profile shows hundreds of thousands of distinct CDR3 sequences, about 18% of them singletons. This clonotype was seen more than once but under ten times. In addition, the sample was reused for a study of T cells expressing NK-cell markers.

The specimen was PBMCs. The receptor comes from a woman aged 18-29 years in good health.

The CDR3 DNA follows: TGTGCCACCAGTGATAGAACTAGCACAGATACGCAGTATTTT. This codes for CATSDRTSTDTQYF. The rearrangement links TRBV24-1 to TRBJ2-3; D call uncertain. V lost 3 bases, J lost 0 bases, and 6 bases lay in between. This CDR3 spans 14 amino acids. Germline CDR1 is KGHDR and CDR2 is SFDVKD.